The following is a T cell receptor (beta chain) sequence with its context. The entry originates in a study of T cell changes during pregnancy in multiple sclerosis. Repertoires were generated with immunoSEQ multiplex PCR, while TCRdb's copy carries only in-frame clones and drops some. The sample includes 70,000 or so clones, under 95% seen only once; the top ten take about 0.42%. The CDR3 length is 14 residues. The V gene's germline CDR1 is SNHLY and CDR2 FYNNEI. V lost 2 bases, J lost 7 bases, and 1 base stayed unmatched. The chain is built from TRBV2 and TRBJ2-1; 11 bases fit TRBD2. The clonotype originates from a female donor with multiple sclerosis, enrolled in a pregnancy study. Sample: CD4+ T cells from peripheral blood mononuclear cells, taken before pregnancy. CDR3 in amino acids: CASSERLAGNEQFF. DNA of the CDR3: TGTGCCAGCAGTGAAAGACTAGCGGGGAATGAGCAGTTCTTC.